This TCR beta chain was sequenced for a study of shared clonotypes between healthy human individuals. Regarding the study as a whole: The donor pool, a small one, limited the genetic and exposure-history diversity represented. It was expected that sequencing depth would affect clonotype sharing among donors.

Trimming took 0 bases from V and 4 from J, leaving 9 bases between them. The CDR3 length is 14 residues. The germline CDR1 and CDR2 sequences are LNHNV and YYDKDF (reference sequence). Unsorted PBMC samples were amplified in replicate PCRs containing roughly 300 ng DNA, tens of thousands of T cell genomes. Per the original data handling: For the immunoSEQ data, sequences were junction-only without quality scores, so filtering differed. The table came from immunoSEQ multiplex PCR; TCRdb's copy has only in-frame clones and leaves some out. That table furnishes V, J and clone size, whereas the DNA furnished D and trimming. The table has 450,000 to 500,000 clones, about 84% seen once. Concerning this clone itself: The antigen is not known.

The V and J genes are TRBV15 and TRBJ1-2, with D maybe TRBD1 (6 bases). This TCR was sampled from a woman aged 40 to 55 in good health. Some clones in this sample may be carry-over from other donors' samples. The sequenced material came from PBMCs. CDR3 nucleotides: TGTGCCACCAGCAGAGAGGCGACAGGCTATGGCTACACCTTC. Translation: CATSREATGYGYTF.